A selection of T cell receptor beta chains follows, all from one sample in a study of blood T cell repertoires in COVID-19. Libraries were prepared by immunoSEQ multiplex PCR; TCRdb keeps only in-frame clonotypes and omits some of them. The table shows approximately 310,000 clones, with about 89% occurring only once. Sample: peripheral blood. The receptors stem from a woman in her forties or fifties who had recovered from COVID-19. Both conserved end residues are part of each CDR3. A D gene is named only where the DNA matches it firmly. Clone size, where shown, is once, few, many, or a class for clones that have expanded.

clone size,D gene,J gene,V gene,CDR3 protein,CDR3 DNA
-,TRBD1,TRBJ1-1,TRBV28,CASSQDRITEAFF,TGTGCCAGCAGTCAGGACAGGATTACTGAAGCTTTCTTT
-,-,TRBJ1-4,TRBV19,CASTETTSNEKLFF,TGTGCCAGTACCGAAACTACTTCTAATGAAAAACTGTTTTTT
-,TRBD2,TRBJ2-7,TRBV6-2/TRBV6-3,CASSGGTSGYFRDEQYF,TGTGCCAGCAGTGGCGGGACTAGCGGGTACTTTCGAGACGAGCAGTACTTC
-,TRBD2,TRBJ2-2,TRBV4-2,CASSQEGTSGVGTGELFF,TGTGCCAGCAGCCAAGAAGGGACTAGCGGAGTCGGGACCGGGGAGCTGTTTTTT
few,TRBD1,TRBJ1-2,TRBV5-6,CASSLAGTGRGAIGYTF,TGTGCCAGCAGCTTGGCCGGGACAGGGAGGGGGGCTATTGGCTACACCTTC
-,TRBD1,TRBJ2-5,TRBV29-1,CSVRTGETQYF,TGCAGCGTTCGGACAGGGGAGACCCAGTACTTC
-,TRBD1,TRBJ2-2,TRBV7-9,CASSATGFGTGELFF,TGTGCCAGCAGCGCGACAGGGTTCGGCACCGGGGAGCTGTTTTTT
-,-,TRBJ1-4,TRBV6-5,CASMSDVGKLFF,TGTGCCAGCATGAGTGATGTTGGAAAACTGTTTTTT
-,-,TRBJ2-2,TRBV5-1,CASSQGSTLTGELFF,TGCGCCAGCAGCCAGGGTTCGACACTGACCGGGGAGCTGTTTTTT
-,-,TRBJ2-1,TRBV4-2,CASSQEIASGYEQFF,TGTGCCAGCAGCCAAGAAATAGCCTCGGGATATGAGCAGTTCTTC
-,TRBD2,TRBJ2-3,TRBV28,CASSSTSGGTDTQYF,TGTGCCAGCAGTTCGACTAGCGGGGGCACAGATACGCAGTATTTT
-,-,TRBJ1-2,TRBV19,CASSIARENRDYGYTF,TGTGCCAGTAGTATAGCGCGGGAAAATCGGGACTATGGCTACACCTTC
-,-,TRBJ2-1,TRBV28,CASRRTVNEQFF,TGTGCCAGCAGAAGGACAGTCAATGAGCAGTTCTTC
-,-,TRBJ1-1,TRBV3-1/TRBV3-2,CASSQAMNTEAFF,TGTGCCAGCAGCCAAGCCATGAACACTGAAGCTTTCTTT
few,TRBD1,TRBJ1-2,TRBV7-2,CASSRRDSNYGYTF,TGTGCCAGCAGCCGCAGGGACAGCAACTATGGCTACACCTTC
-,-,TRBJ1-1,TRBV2,CASSFRRDTEAFF,TGTGCCAGCAGTTTCCGCCGGGACACAGAAGCTTTCTTT
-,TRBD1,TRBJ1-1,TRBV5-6,CASQGAYTEAFF,TGTGCCAGCCAGGGGGCTTATACTGAAGCTTTCTTT
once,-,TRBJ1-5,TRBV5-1,CASSFTGPQPQHF,TGCGCCAGCAGTTTTACAGGGCCTCAGCCCCAGCATTTT
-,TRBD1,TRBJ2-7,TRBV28,CASSPDRGVDEQYF,TGTGCCAGCAGTCCGGACAGGGGGGTCGACGAGCAGTACTTC
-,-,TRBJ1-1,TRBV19,CASSTGRRLNTEAFF,TGTGCCAGTAGTACGGGTCGGCGGTTGAACACTGAAGCTTTCTTT